Listed below are T cell receptor beta chains from one sample, sequenced in a study of identical twins. TCRdb independently ran MiXCR on the 5' RACE reads; one entry per CDR3 protein. The table includes hundreds of thousands of distinct CDR3 sequences, 15% to 20% detected once. These data also formed part of another study, on T cells expressing NK-cell markers.

What was sequenced was PBMCs. These TCRs come from a young woman in good health. CDR3s include the opening cysteine and the closing phenylalanine or tryptophan. Clone size is stated in some rows and not others, as once, few, many or a class when expanded.

v_gene: TRBV11-2
abundance: few
len: 15
j_gene: TRBJ2-1
CDR3aa: CASSTGQSSYNEQFF

v_gene: TRBV6-1
abundance: -
len: 17
j_gene: TRBJ2-7
CDR3aa: CASSPDPGGTSDYEQYF

v_gene: TRBV20-1
abundance: -
len: 11
j_gene: TRBJ2-7
CDR3aa: CSASGLDEQYF

v_gene: TRBV6-5
abundance: -
len: 13
j_gene: TRBJ2-3
CDR3aa: CASGVRFTDTQYF

v_gene: TRBV12-3/TRBV12-4
abundance: few
len: 12
j_gene: TRBJ1-1
CDR3aa: CASSFRPTEAFF

v_gene: TRBV7-2
abundance: many
len: 13
j_gene: TRBJ1-1
CDR3aa: CASNLDRNTEAFF

v_gene: TRBV25-1
abundance: few
len: 15
j_gene: TRBJ1-6
CDR3aa: CASSDFRTANSPLHF

v_gene: TRBV6-1
abundance: -
len: 14
j_gene: TRBJ1-3
CDR3aa: CASSGRQGGNTIYF

v_gene: TRBV18
abundance: few
len: 15
j_gene: TRBJ2-7
CDR3aa: CASSPVEGSSYEQYF

v_gene: TRBV7-9
abundance: few
len: 15
j_gene: TRBJ1-1
CDR3aa: CASSLTGRSVTEAFF

v_gene: TRBV11-2
abundance: -
len: 18
j_gene: TRBJ2-2
CDR3aa: CASSLEAGGAPGTGELFF

v_gene: TRBV5-1
abundance: few
len: 17
j_gene: TRBJ2-7
CDR3aa: CASSLESRGGIDYEQYF

v_gene: TRBV3-1
abundance: few
len: 17
j_gene: TRBJ2-7
CDR3aa: CASSRRGRTLPTYEQYF

v_gene: TRBV3-1
abundance: -
len: 15
j_gene: TRBJ1-5
CDR3aa: CASSLGQGNNQPQHF

v_gene: TRBV6-1
abundance: -
len: 16
j_gene: TRBJ2-7
CDR3aa: CASSRRVGSFAYEQYF

v_gene: TRBV6-1
abundance: -
len: 15
j_gene: TRBJ1-1
CDR3aa: CASSLRVQIGSEAFF

v_gene: TRBV5-1
abundance: few
len: 15
j_gene: TRBJ2-3
CDR3aa: CASNIQGAGADTQYF

v_gene: TRBV12-3/TRBV12-4
abundance: many
len: 12
j_gene: TRBJ2-7
CDR3aa: CASSWTGSEQYF

v_gene: TRBV29-1
abundance: -
len: 13
j_gene: TRBJ2-1
CDR3aa: CSGLPPGEKGQFF

v_gene: TRBV6-2/TRBV6-3
abundance: few
len: 15
j_gene: TRBJ2-7
CDR3aa: CASNDRGRRAYEQYF

v_gene: TRBV5-6
abundance: once
len: 15
j_gene: TRBJ2-2
CDR3aa: CASSFPRADTGELFF

v_gene: TRBV20-1
abundance: few
len: 14
j_gene: TRBJ2-1
CDR3aa: CSARRLAGEHEQFF

v_gene: TRBV20-1
abundance: -
len: 14
j_gene: TRBJ1-2
CDR3aa: CSARVTGGDYGYTF

v_gene: TRBV20-1
abundance: -
len: 14
j_gene: TRBJ2-3
CDR3aa: CSARVAGEIDTQYF

v_gene: TRBV9
abundance: few
len: 13
j_gene: TRBJ1-2
CDR3aa: CASSVLSLQGYTF

v_gene: TRBV5-5
abundance: -
len: 12
j_gene: TRBJ2-1
CDR3aa: CASFGLDNEQFF

v_gene: TRBV9
abundance: few
len: 13
j_gene: TRBJ2-1
CDR3aa: CASSLLDADEQFF

v_gene: TRBV5-5
abundance: once
len: 15
j_gene: TRBJ2-7
CDR3aa: CASSRYRDRNYEQYF

v_gene: TRBV2
abundance: few
len: 16
j_gene: TRBJ2-5
CDR3aa: CASTSGLAGGRETQYF

v_gene: TRBV12-3/TRBV12-4
abundance: few
len: 14
j_gene: TRBJ2-5
CDR3aa: CASSPQGLGETQYF

v_gene: TRBV12-3/TRBV12-4
abundance: many
len: 16
j_gene: TRBJ2-7
CDR3aa: CASSFTEGAETYEQYF

v_gene: TRBV15
abundance: -
len: 16
j_gene: TRBJ1-4
CDR3aa: CATSSMAGTPNEKLFF

v_gene: TRBV9
abundance: few
len: 15
j_gene: TRBJ1-2
CDR3aa: CASSVAGSGLYGYTF

v_gene: TRBV20-1
abundance: -
len: 14
j_gene: TRBJ2-3
CDR3aa: CSAPGTSVTDTQYF

v_gene: TRBV5-1
abundance: -
len: 18
j_gene: TRBJ2-7
CDR3aa: CASSLAIPGLAGVYEQYF

v_gene: TRBV20-1
abundance: few
len: 14
j_gene: TRBJ2-7
CDR3aa: CSASSGELSYEQYF

v_gene: TRBV12-3/TRBV12-4
abundance: many
len: 13
j_gene: TRBJ2-1
CDR3aa: CASSPTHNNEQFF

v_gene: TRBV2
abundance: many
len: 15
j_gene: TRBJ2-7
CDR3aa: CASSEARKGVGEQYF

v_gene: TRBV7-7
abundance: -
len: 13
j_gene: TRBJ2-1
CDR3aa: CASSAGQGSRQFF

v_gene: TRBV5-6
abundance: few
len: 13
j_gene: TRBJ2-6
CDR3aa: CASMGSGANVLTF

v_gene: TRBV9
abundance: -
len: 14
j_gene: TRBJ1-2
CDR3aa: CASSVDRRPMGYTF

v_gene: TRBV10-2
abundance: -
len: 14
j_gene: TRBJ1-2
CDR3aa: CASSTRQGNYGYTF

v_gene: TRBV30
abundance: few
len: 13
j_gene: TRBJ2-3
CDR3aa: CAGTSGTTDTQYF

v_gene: TRBV29-1
abundance: few
len: 13
j_gene: TRBJ2-7
CDR3aa: CSVVVGPDYEQYF

v_gene: TRBV20-1
abundance: -
len: 13
j_gene: TRBJ1-5
CDR3aa: CSAAWGANQPQHF

v_gene: TRBV7-9
abundance: -
len: 17
j_gene: TRBJ2-5
CDR3aa: CASSLAVVTGAQETQYF

v_gene: TRBV20-1
abundance: many
len: 13
j_gene: TRBJ1-2
CDR3aa: CSARIGTAYGYTF

v_gene: TRBV20-1
abundance: -
len: 11
j_gene: TRBJ1-2
CDR3aa: CSARYQGGYTF

v_gene: TRBV6-2/TRBV6-3
abundance: -
len: 16
j_gene: TRBJ2-3
CDR3aa: CASNPTSAGDPDTQYF

v_gene: TRBV6-2/TRBV6-3
abundance: once
len: 14
j_gene: TRBJ2-7
CDR3aa: CASRPQGDLHEQYF